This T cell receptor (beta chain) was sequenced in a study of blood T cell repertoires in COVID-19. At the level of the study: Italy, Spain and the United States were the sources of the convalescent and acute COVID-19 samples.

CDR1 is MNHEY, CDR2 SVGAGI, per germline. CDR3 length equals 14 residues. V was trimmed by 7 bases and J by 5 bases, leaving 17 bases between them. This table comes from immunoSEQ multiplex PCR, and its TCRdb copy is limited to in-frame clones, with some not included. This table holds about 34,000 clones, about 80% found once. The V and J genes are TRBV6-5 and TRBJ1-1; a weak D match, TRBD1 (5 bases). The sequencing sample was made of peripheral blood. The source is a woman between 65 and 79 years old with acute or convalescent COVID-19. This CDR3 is CASTSLWGGTEAFF. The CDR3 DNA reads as TGTGCCAGCACCTCTCTATGGGGGGGAACTGAAGCTTTCTTT.